This TCR beta chain was sequenced for a study of cytomegalovirus exposure and HLA in healthy donors. PCR was performed using 60 Vbeta and 13 Jbeta primers. Assay used: immunoSEQ multiplex PCR; TCRdb lists only in-frame clones, some missing. The sample has over 150,000 clones; roughly four fifths are singletons. The study, taken as a whole, reports: A previous analysis found most TCR beta V segments productive roughly 87% or roughly 30% of the time. For cytomegalovirus status, the classifier reportedly gave diagnoses with high specificity and sensitivity. The presence/absence work took it that sequencing depth was about the same across donors.

The germline gives CDR1 SEHNR, CDR2 FQNEAQ (reference sequence). The V and J ends lost 2 bases and 4 bases, in that order; junction bases with no gene match: 4. The CDR3 consists of 14 residues. As regards this clone: Its cognate antigen is unknown.

Sequencing input: PBMCs. This clonotype was obtained from a man between 18 and 29 years old in good health and CMV-seronegative. The chain combines TRBV7-9 with TRBJ1-1, with TRBD1 identical over 7 bases. As DNA, the CDR3 is TGTGCCAGCAGCTTAATGGGACAGCTCACTGAAGCTTTCTTT. As protein: CASSLMGQLTEAFF.